These T cell receptor beta chains were read from a single sample in a study of T-cell memory formation after mild COVID-19. TCRdb itself ran the 5' RACE reads through MiXCR, one entry per CDR3 protein. This table has 250,000 to 350,000 distinct CDR3 sequences, roughly 15% appearing once. The sequenced material came from PBMCs or a T cell subset sorted from them (not recorded which). These receptor sequences come from a man aged 18 to 29 who had mild COVID-19 (a few samples of this study predate the infection). Cell type and time point are not known. CDR3s include the opening cysteine and the closing phenylalanine or tryptophan. D genes are given only for firm matches. Rows may omit the clone size; those that give it use once, few, many or a size class.

TRBJ2-2	NA	TRBV4-3	NA	TGCGCCAGCAGCCAAGGTCTCCAGGTTTTAGGCGGGGAGCTGTTTTTT	CASSQGLQVLGGELFF
TRBJ2-3	NA	TRBV6-1	many	TGTGCCAGCAGGTGGGGCGCTGGGGATACGCAGTATTTT	CASRWGAGDTQYF
TRBJ1-4	TRBD1	TRBV4-1	NA	TGCGCCAGCAGTCAAACCGACGACAGGGCACACAATGAAAAACTGTTTTTT	CASSQTDDRAHNEKLFF
TRBJ2-1	NA	TRBV4-2	many	TGTGCCAGCAGCCCGAGGGTTGGTGAGCAGTTCTTC	CASSPRVGEQFF
TRBJ2-3	TRBD2	TRBV25-1	NA	TGTGCCAGCAGTGAATGGGGCGGGGGTAGCACAGATACGCAGTATTTT	CASSEWGGGSTDTQYF
TRBJ2-3	NA	TRBV7-2	few	TGTGCCAGCAGCTTATGGCGTGGCACAGATACGCAGTATTTT	CASSLWRGTDTQYF
TRBJ2-5	NA	TRBV5-4	NA	TGTGCCAGCGGGGTCTTGCCTCAAGAGACCCAGTACTTC	CASGVLPQETQYF
TRBJ2-1	NA	TRBV20-1	few	TGCAGTGCCCCCCCGGGGGGCGAGAATGAGCAGTTCTTC	CSAPPGGENEQFF
TRBJ1-1	NA	TRBV15	NA	TGTGCCACCAGCAGAGACGGAAGGGACCGCATTTCGGGGACTGAAGCTTTCTTT	CATSRDGRDRISGTEAFF
TRBJ1-4	TRBD1	TRBV25-1	NA	TGTGCCAGCAGCGGGACAGGGACTTACGAAAAACTGTTTTTT	CASSGTGTYEKLFF
TRBJ1-6	TRBD1	TRBV2	few	TGTGCCAGCAGTGCGGACAGGGGGCCGATTTCACCCCTCCACTTT	CASSADRGPISPLHF
TRBJ2-1	NA	TRBV6-1	few	TGTGCCAGCAGCTACAAGACCTTAGCGGAGCAGTTCTTC	CASSYKTLAEQFF
TRBJ2-3	TRBD2	TRBV7-3	NA	TGTGCCAGCAGCCCTCGGCGGGGGGGCCAGGATACGCAGTATTTT	CASSPRRGGQDTQYF
TRBJ1-5	TRBD1	TRBV9	NA	TGTGCCAGCAGCCCGGGGACAGGGGGCTTCGGTCAGCCCCAGCATTTT	CASSPGTGGFGQPQHF
TRBJ2-5	NA	TRBV11-2	NA	TGTGCCAGCAGCTCAAGTTACTTTCGGGGGAGCAAAGAGACCCAGTACTTC	CASSSSYFRGSKETQYF
TRBJ1-2	NA	TRBV3-1	few	TGTGCCAGCAGCCAAGGGGTGGGGGTTAACTATGGCTACACCTTC	CASSQGVGVNYGYTF
TRBJ2-5	TRBD2	TRBV5-1	few	TGCGCCAGCAGCTTTGGAGGCAGCGGGGGAGAAGAGACCCAGTACTTC	CASSFGGSGGEETQYF
TRBJ2-7	NA	TRBV5-1	NA	TGCGCCAGCAGCTTGGGGGCTCACGAGCAGTACTTC	CASSLGAHEQYF
TRBJ2-1	TRBD1	TRBV7-2	few	TGTGCCAGCAGACCATCGACAGGGTACAATGAGCAGTTCTTC	CASRPSTGYNEQFF
TRBJ2-2	NA	TRBV11-2	few	TGTGCCAGCAGCTCAAGCTTCGGCGGGGAGCTGTTTTTT	CASSSSFGGELFF
TRBJ1-2	TRBD1	TRBV6-5	NA	TGTGCCAGCAGTTTTGCAGGGGGCGGAAACTATGGCTACACCTTC	CASSFAGGGNYGYTF
TRBJ2-3	NA	TRBV12-3/TRBV12-4	NA	TGTGCCAGCAGTCGACGGACTAACACAGATACGCAGTATTTT	CASSRRTNTDTQYF
TRBJ2-5	NA	TRBV5-1	NA	TGCGCCAGCAGTTTGGGACGTGCTGAAGAGACCCAGTACTTC	CASSLGRAEETQYF
TRBJ2-7	TRBD2	TRBV6-6	NA	TGTGCCAGCAGTTATGGGCTAGCGGGGGGTGAGCAGTACTTC	CASSYGLAGGEQYF
TRBJ2-2	TRBD1	TRBV5-1	few	TGCGCCAGCAGCCCCCGGACAGGGGCAACCGGGGAGCTGTTTTTT	CASSPRTGATGELFF
TRBJ2-4	TRBD1	TRBV3-1	NA	TGTGACAGCAGCCAAGTCGTGGAGACGGGACAGAAAAACATTCAGTACTTC	CDSSQVVETGQKNIQYF
TRBJ2-5	NA	TRBV5-6	few	TGTGCCAGCAGCTTGGGATCGCCGGGGACATGGCACTTC	CASSLGSPGTWHF
TRBJ2-5	NA	TRBV5-1	NA	TGCGCCAGCAGCTTGGAGGAGGCATTAAGGGGCCAAGATACCCAGTACTTC	CASSLEEALRGQDTQYF
TRBJ1-1	NA	TRBV28	many	TGTGCCAGCGTCTCAGGGAGTCCAGACACTGAAGCTTTCTTT	CASVSGSPDTEAFF
TRBJ2-3	NA	TRBV7-2	NA	TGTGCCAGCAGCTCAGCTACAGATACGCAGTATTTT	CASSSATDTQYF
TRBJ2-1	TRBD2	TRBV20-1	NA	TGCAGTGCCATAGTGGGCGGGGGCTACAATGAGCAGTTCTTC	CSAIVGGGYNEQFF
TRBJ1-2	TRBD1	TRBV7-9	few	TGTGCCAGCAGCCCGGACAGGGGACGAAGCAACTATGGCTACACCTTC	CASSPDRGRSNYGYTF
TRBJ2-5	NA	TRBV5-1	NA	TGCGCCAGCAGCTTGAAGACGGGCAAAGAGACCCAGTACTTC	CASSLKTGKETQYF
TRBJ2-7	TRBD1	TRBV10-2	few	TGCGCCAGCAGTGCCGGGACAGTCCTCCACGAGCAGTACTTC	CASSAGTVLHEQYF
TRBJ2-5	TRBD2	TRBV20-1	few	TGCAGTGCCCCCCGGGCGGGGGAGCAAGAGACCCAGTACTTC	CSAPRAGEQETQYF
TRBJ2-2	TRBD1	TRBV29-1	NA	TGCAGCGTTGCACGGGACAGGGAGTCCGGGGAGCTGTTTTTT	CSVARDRESGELFF
TRBJ1-2	NA	TRBV7-2	NA	TGTGCCAGCAGCTCAGATCGCCAGGGGCAGGGCTACACCTTC	CASSSDRQGQGYTF
TRBJ2-1	NA	TRBV5-1	few	TGCGCCAGCAGCCGCGACCTCTCCTACAATGAGCAGTTCTTC	CASSRDLSYNEQFF
TRBJ1-1	NA	TRBV11-2	few	TGTGCCAGCAGCCCAGAGGGCGGGCGCACTGAAGCTTTCTTT	CASSPEGGRTEAFF
TRBJ1-1	TRBD1	TRBV10-2	NA	TGCGCCAGCAGTGACAACAGGGGGGATGAAGCTTTCTTT	CASSDNRGDEAFF
TRBJ1-4	TRBD1	TRBV12-3/TRBV12-4	NA	TGTGCCAGCAGCCCCGGGACAGTCAATGAAAAACTGTTTTTT	CASSPGTVNEKLFF
TRBJ2-3	TRBD2	TRBV7-2	NA	TGTGCCAGCAGCTTAGTTGCGGGGGGGCCTGGGGATACGCAGTATTTT	CASSLVAGGPGDTQYF
TRBJ2-2	TRBD2	TRBV5-1	NA	TGCGCCAGCAGCTTGGCCAAGGGACTAGCGGGGGACACCGGGGAGCTGTTTTTT	CASSLAKGLAGDTGELFF
TRBJ2-7	NA	TRBV11-3	few	TGTGCCAGCAGCTTATCGAATGGCTACGAGCAGTACTTC	CASSLSNGYEQYF
TRBJ2-5	NA	TRBV5-1	NA	TGCGCCAGCAGCCCAAACGGTCTCAGGGGCCAAGAGACCCAGTACTTC	CASSPNGLRGQETQYF
TRBJ2-5	NA	TRBV5-4	NA	TGTGCCAGCAGCTTAGGGGGTCCCGGTCGCGAGACCCAGTACTTC	CASSLGGPGRETQYF
TRBJ2-3	TRBD1	TRBV6-5	few	TGTGCCAGCAGTTACTCGGTTCCAGGGGGAGCAGATACGCAGTATTTT	CASSYSVPGGADTQYF
TRBJ1-2	NA	TRBV29-1	NA	TGCAGCGTTGACCATAGCGGCTACACCTTC	CSVDHSGYTF